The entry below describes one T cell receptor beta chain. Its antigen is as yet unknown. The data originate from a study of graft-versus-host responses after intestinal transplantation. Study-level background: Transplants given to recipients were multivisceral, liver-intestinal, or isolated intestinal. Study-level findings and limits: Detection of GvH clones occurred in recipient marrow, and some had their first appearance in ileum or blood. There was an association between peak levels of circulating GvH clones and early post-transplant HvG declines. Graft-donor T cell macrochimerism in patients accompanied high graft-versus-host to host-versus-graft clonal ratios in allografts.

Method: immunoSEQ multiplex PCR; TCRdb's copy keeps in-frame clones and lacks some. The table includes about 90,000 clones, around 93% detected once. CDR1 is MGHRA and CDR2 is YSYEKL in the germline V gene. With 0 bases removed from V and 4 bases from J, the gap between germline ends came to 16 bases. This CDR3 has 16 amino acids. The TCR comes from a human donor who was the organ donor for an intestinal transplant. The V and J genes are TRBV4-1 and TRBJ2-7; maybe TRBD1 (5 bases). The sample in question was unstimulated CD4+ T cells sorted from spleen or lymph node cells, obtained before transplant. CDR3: CASSQDTGLLGYEQYF. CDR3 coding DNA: TGCGCCAGCAGCCAAGATACAGGCCTCCTTGGATACGAGCAGTACTTC.